This T cell receptor (beta chain) was retrieved from a study of spatial heterogeneity in lung cancer. Study in general: Sequencing consistently turned up more beta-chain sequences than alpha-chain sequences. Averaged across combinations, each unique TCR and UMI pairing appeared more than ten times in raw reads, which were uncorrected.

Time point reported: sample taken at primary tumor resection. The sequenced material consisted of unsorted whole RNA from tumor, nontumor lung or frozen PBMC. Samples were donated by 72 untreated early-stage non-small cell lung cancer patients. The germline CDR1 and CDR2 sequences are DFQATT and SNEGSKA (reference sequence). This CDR3 has 12 amino acids. Trimming removed 2 bases from V and 3 bases from J, with 4 bases in between. This clonotype was seen more than once but under ten times. Every TCR cDNA molecule bore its own unique molecular identifier. TCRdb passed the 5' RACE reads through MiXCR, listing each CDR3 protein once. The sample lists tens of thousands of distinct CDR3 sequences, roughly 12% occurring once.

This sequence joins TRBV20-1 and TRBJ1-4, with D unresolved. This clonotype originated in a male donor with early-stage non-small cell lung cancer. The sample consisted of PBMCs, taken at surgery. CDR3 DNA sequence: TGCAGTGCTAGAAGGGCTAATGAAAAACTGTTTTTT. This gives the protein CSARRANEKLFF.